The 2 T cell receptor beta chains below were found in one sample sequenced in a study of shared T cell receptors in the human thymus (dated by TCRdb to the early 2020s). The library was produced with the immunoSEQ multiplex PCR assay. Sourced from immuneACCESS, this table was stored by TCRdb with only in-frame sequences that have V and J called. A share of the clones is absent; for the studies checked, an unresolved V gene accounts for under half, and the remainder has no known explanation. The sample table lists over 350,000 clones, roughly 94% of them with a count of one. Of the sample, roughly 0.02% is held by the ten largest clones. Material: thymocytes. These receptors were collected from a human donor.

The V call is TRBV27, the J call TRBJ1-4, with TRBD1 matching over 8 bases. This CDR3 contains 15 residues. Germline values: CDR1 MNHEY, CDR2 SMNVEV (reference sequence). The V and J ends lost 6 bases and 8 bases, in that order; junction bases with no gene match: 11. The CDR3 sequence is CASSFRPGGQEKLFF. The DNA of the CDR3 is TGTGCCAGCAGCTTTAGACCAGGGGGCCAGGAAAAACTGTTTTTT.

The gene calls are TRBV7-2 and TRBJ2-7; D tentatively reads TRBD1 or TRBD2 (5 bases each). The V gene's germline CDR1 is SGHTA and CDR2 FQGNSA. Trimming left V 8 bases short and J 3 bases short, with 17 bases between. The CDR3 is 14 residues long. This chain's CDR3 is CASGQRDGNYEQYF. The DNA for the CDR3 is TGTGCCAGCGGCCAACGGGACGGAAACTACGAGCAGTACTTC.